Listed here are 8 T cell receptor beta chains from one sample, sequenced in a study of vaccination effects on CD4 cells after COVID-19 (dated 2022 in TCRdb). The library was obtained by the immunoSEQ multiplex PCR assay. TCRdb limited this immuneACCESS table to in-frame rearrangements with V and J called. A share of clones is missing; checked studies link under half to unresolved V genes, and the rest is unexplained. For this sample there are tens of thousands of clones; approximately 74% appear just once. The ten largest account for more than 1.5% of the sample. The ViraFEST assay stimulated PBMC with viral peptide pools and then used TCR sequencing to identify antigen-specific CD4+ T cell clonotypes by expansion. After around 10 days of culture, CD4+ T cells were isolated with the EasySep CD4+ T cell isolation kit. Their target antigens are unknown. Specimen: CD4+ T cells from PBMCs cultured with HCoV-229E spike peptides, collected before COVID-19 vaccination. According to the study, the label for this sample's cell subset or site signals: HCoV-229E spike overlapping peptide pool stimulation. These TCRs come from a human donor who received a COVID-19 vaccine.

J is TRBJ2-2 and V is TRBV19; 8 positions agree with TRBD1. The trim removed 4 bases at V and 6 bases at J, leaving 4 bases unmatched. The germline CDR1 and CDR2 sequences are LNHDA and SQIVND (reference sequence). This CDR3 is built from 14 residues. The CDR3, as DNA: TGTGCCAGTAGTACGACAGGGGATGCCGGGGAGCTGTTTTTT. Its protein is CASSTTGDAGELFF.

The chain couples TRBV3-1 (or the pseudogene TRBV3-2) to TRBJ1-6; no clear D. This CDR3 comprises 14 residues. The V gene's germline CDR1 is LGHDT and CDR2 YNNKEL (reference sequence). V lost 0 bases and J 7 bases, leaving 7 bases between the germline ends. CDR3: CASSQDEANSPLHF. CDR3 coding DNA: TGTGCCAGCAGCCAAGATGAAGCCAATTCACCCCTCCACTTT.

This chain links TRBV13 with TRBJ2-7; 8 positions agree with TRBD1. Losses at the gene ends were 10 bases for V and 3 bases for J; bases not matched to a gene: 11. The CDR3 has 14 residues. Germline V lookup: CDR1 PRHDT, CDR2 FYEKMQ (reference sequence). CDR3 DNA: TGTGCCACAACACGACAGGGGCTCGACTACGAGCAGTACGTC. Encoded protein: CATTRQGLDYEQYV.

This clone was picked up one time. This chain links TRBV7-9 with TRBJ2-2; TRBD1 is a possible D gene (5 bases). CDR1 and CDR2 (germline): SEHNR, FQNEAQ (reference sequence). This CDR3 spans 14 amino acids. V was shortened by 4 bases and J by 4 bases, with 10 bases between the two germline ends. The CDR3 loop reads CASSWRTTTGELFF. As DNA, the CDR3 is TGTGCCAGCAGCTGGCGGACAACCACCGGGGAGCTGTTTTTT.

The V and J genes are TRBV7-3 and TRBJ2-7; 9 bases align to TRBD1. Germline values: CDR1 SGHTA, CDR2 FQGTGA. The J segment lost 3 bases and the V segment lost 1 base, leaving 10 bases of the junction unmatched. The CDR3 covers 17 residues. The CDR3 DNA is TGTGCCAGCAGCTTAAAGCAGCCAAGACAGGGGGTCTACGAGCAGTACGTC. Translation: CASSLKQPRQGVYEQYV.

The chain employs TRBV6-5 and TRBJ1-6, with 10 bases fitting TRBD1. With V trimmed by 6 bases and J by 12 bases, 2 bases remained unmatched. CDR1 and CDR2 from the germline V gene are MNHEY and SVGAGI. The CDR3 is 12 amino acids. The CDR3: CASRGTGEPLHF. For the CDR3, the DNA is TGTGCCAGCAGAGGGACAGGGGAACCCCTCCACTTT.

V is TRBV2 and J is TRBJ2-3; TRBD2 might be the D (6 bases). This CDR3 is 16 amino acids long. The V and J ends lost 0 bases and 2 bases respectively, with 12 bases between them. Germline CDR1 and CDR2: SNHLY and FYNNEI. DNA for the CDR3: TGTGCCAGCAGTGAAGCAATGGGGGGATCCACAGATACGCAGTATTTT. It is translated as CASSEAMGGSTDTQYF.

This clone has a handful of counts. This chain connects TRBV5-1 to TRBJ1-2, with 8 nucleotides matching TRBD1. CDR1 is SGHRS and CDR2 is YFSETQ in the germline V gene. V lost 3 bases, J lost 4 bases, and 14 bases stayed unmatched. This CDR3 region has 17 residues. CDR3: CASSSRQGKPWAYGYTF. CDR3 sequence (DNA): TGCGCCAGCAGCTCTCGACAGGGGAAGCCCTGGGCCTATGGCTACACCTTC. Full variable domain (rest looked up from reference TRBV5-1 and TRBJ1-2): KAGVTQTPRYLIKTRGQQVTLSCSPISGHRSVSWYQQTPGQGLQFLFEYFSETQRNKGNFPGRFSGRQFSNSRSEMNVSTLELGDSALYLCASSSRQGKPWAYGYTFGSGTRLTVV.